This TCR beta chain was observed in a study of CD8+ T cells in alopecia areata. Study in general: Patients in the treated group were given tofacitinib by mouth, 5 to 10 mg twice a day. Study-wide points: Compared with normal scalp, lesional scalp had higher clonality and more expanded CD8+ clones.

In each case, RNA was isolated and then reverse transcribed into cDNA as the sequencing template. The repertoire was sequenced with immunoSEQ multiplex PCR; TCRdb's copy has only in-frame clones and lacks some. Here the sample spans under 150,000 clones, over 60% being singletons. This clone was counted between two and nine times. The antigen is not known. As to treatment: oral pan-JAK inhibitor, 5-10 mg twice daily. Sorted out of PBMCs were CD4+ T cells and CD8+ T cells. Source: CD4+ T cells sorted from blood, taken at week 4, from a patient treated with tofacitinib. This clonotype was obtained from a human donor with alopecia areata.

The CDR3: CASGAFEQFF. The CDR3, as DNA: TGTGCCAGCGGCGCTTTTGAGCAGTTCTTC. The genes are TRBV2 and TRBJ2-1; D is unclear. CDR3 length equals 10 residues. The V gene's germline CDR1 is SNHLY and CDR2 FYNNEI. V was cut by 8 bases and J by 9 bases, with 8 bases left in between.